This T cell receptor (beta chain) was obtained from a study of beta chain features in type 1 diabetes. Reverse transcription of all isolated RNA meant that expressed TCRB transcripts were sequenced. Only in-frame clones appear in the TCRdb table, and some are missing; sequencing was by immunoSEQ multiplex PCR. The table lists a few hundred thousand clones, about 16% of them singletons. As concerns this clone: What it binds is unknown.

Overall study findings and caveats: In every one of the four CD4+ subsets, TCRB CDR3s were moderately but significantly shorter in Type 1 diabetes patients. Overrepresentation of cells with high TCR expression could result from cDNA sequencing. Insertion counts at VDJ junctions were lower in type 1 diabetes patients, who also showed more deletions there.

This CDR3 is 16 amino acids long. The germline V and J ends were trimmed by 2 bases and 3 bases, with 17 bases remaining between them. CDR1 is MNHNS, CDR2 SASEGT, per germline. CD45RO/CCR7/CD25/CD127/CD95/CD27 staining was used to isolate CD4+ naive, central memory, regulatory and stem cell-like memory cells by sorting. Sequencing was done on a sample of naive CD4+ T cells from blood. The sequence derives from a woman younger than 35 in good health. The chain couples TRBV6-1 to TRBJ2-7; D is undetermined. Here the CDR3 reads CASSEKLGWAVYEQYF. The CDR3 DNA reads TGTGCCAGCAGTGAAAAATTGGGTTGGGCAGTCTACGAGCAGTACTTC.